A selection of T cell receptor beta chains follows, all from one sample in a study of Graves' ophthalmopathy and Graves' hyperthyroidism. TCRdb re-called the multiplex PCR reads with MiXCR, one entry per CDR3 protein. The sample holds nearly 400,000 distinct CDR3 sequences, around 18% seen once. The sequenced material came from peripheral blood. These receptors were obtained from a woman younger than 35 with Graves' ophthalmopathy. The CDR3 runs from the conserved cysteine through the conserved F or W. D genes are given only for firm matches. Part of the rows lack a size; the others show once, few, many or a class for expanded clones.

clone size	V gene	D gene	J gene	CDR3 DNA	CDR3 protein
many	TRBV20-1	.	TRBJ2-5	TGCAGTGCTAGGTCCCCTCTAGGCCAGTACTTC	CSARSPLGQYF
many	TRBV7-2	TRBD2	TRBJ2-5	TGTGCCAGCAGGCCTAGCGGGGGGCGGGAGACCCAGTACTTC	CASRPSGGRETQYF
many	TRBV20-1	.	TRBJ1-1	TGCAGTGCTAGTAACCGGGGGGGCCAGTTCGGCGAAGCTTTCTTT	CSASNRGGQFGEAFF
few	TRBV4-1	.	TRBJ1-3	TGCGCCAGCAGCGCCCCCTGGAAGTCCTCTGGAAACACCATATATTTT	CASSAPWKSSGNTIYF
many	TRBV6-1	.	TRBJ2-5	TGTGCCAGCAGTGAGGGCACCAACCGTCGAGAGACCCAGTACTTC	CASSEGTNRRETQYF
few	TRBV3-1	.	TRBJ1-1	TGTGCCAGCAGCCAAGATGGTACCGGGATACTGAACACTGAAGCTTTCTTT	CASSQDGTGILNTEAFF
many	TRBV7-9	TRBD1	TRBJ1-5	TGTGCCAGCAGCCCGGCCTCCGACAGGGCGCCCCAGCATTTT	CASSPASDRAPQHF
many	TRBV6-5	.	TRBJ2-5	TGTGCCAGCAGTCACTGGGACGGCGGCCAAGAGACCCAGTACTTC	CASSHWDGGQETQYF
many	TRBV7-9	.	TRBJ2-5	TGTGCCAGCAGCCGGAATACACCCTCGGAGACCCAGTACTTC	CASSRNTPSETQYF
many	TRBV10-3	TRBD1	TRBJ2-7	TGTGCCATTGGGGACAGGGCCTCTCCGACCTACGAGCAGTACTTC	CAIGDRASPTYEQYF
many	TRBV7-3	.	TRBJ2-5	TGTGCCAGCAGCTCGGGACCGCAAGAGACCCAGTACTTC	CASSSGPQETQYF
many	TRBV12-3/TRBV12-4	.	TRBJ2-5	TGTGCCAGCAGTTTGAGGGCCAGCGACGGGACCCAGTACTTC	CASSLRASDGTQYF
many	TRBV7-3	.	TRBJ2-5	TGTGCCAGCAGCCTCCGCCCGGCAGGGACCCAGTACTTC	CASSLRPAGTQYF
many	TRBV11-3	TRBD2	TRBJ2-5	TGTGCCAGCAACTGGGGATCTTCTACCTCGAGCGGGAGGGTTTGGGAGACCCAGTACTTC	CASNWGSSTSSGRVWETQYF
.	TRBV10-3	.	TRBJ2-7	TGTGCCATCAGTGAGCGTTCCACCCCCGAGCAGTACTTC	CAISERSTPEQYF
many	TRBV12-3/TRBV12-4	TRBD1	TRBJ1-3	TGTGCCAGCAGTCACTTGGACAGGGCCTCTGGAAACACCATATATTTT	CASSHLDRASGNTIYF
many	TRBV7-2	.	TRBJ2-3	TGTGCCAGCAGCCGTAGGCCGGGGTTGGATACGCAGTATTTT	CASSRRPGLDTQYF
many	TRBV2	.	TRBJ1-1	TGTGCCAGCGGGACGGAGAACACTGAAGCTTTCTTT	CASGTENTEAFF
many	TRBV6-2/TRBV6-3	.	TRBJ2-5	TGTGCCAGCAGTACTCCAGGGGAGACCCAGTACTTC	CASSTPGETQYF
many	TRBV10-3	.	TRBJ2-7	TGTGCCATCGGGGACAACTCCTACGAGCAGTACTTC	CAIGDNSYEQYF
few	TRBV15	.	TRBJ2-7	TGTGCCACCAGCACCCGACCCGACTACGAGCAGTACTTC	CATSTRPDYEQYF
many	TRBV5-5	.	TRBJ1-1	TGTGCCAGCAGCTTGGATGTCAGAGGGAAAGAAGCTTTCTTT	CASSLDVRGKEAFF
many	TRBV6-2/TRBV6-3	.	TRBJ1-1	TGTGCCAGCAGTTACCTACGGGGGTCTGAAGCTTTCTTT	CASSYLRGSEAFF
many	TRBV27	TRBD2	TRBJ2-7	TGTGCCAGCAGTTTGGGGGAGGGGCCGTACTACGAGCAGTACTTC	CASSLGEGPYYEQYF
many	TRBV6-2/TRBV6-3	.	TRBJ2-7	TGTGCCAGCAGTTACGACGGACAGACCCCCTACGAGCAGTACTTC	CASSYDGQTPYEQYF
many	TRBV6-2/TRBV6-3	.	TRBJ1-5	TGTGCCAGCAGTTACTCGTCGGCCATGCTCGGTCAGCCCCAGCATTTT	CASSYSSAMLGQPQHF
many	TRBV7-3	.	TRBJ1-1	TGTGCCAGCCATCTAACTACCCTGGGGAACACTGAAGCTTTCTTT	CASHLTTLGNTEAFF
.	TRBV28	.	TRBJ2-5	TGTGCCAGCAGTTTTAGGGGCAGGGGTAAAGAGACCCAGTACTTC	CASSFRGRGKETQYF
many	TRBV15	TRBD2	TRBJ2-5	TGTGCCACCAGCAGAAAGCGGGGGGTCCAAGAGACCCAGTACTTC	CATSRKRGVQETQYF
.	TRBV6-2/TRBV6-3	.	TRBJ2-5	TGTGCCAGCAGTTACGAGGACGAAGCTGGGGGGACCCAGTACTTC	CASSYEDEAGGTQYF
many	TRBV5-1	TRBD1	TRBJ2-5	TGCGCCAGCAGATCCCGGGACAGGGAAGAGACCCAGTACTTC	CASRSRDREETQYF
many	TRBV7-9	.	TRBJ1-1	TGTGCCAGCAGCTCTTCCGGGGGCACCGATGAAGCTTTCTTT	CASSSSGGTDEAFF
many	TRBV12-3/TRBV12-4	TRBD2	TRBJ2-5	TGTGCCAGCAGCACCGGGACTAGCGTTGAGACCCAGTACTTC	CASSTGTSVETQYF
.	TRBV24-1	.	TRBJ2-2	TGTGCCACCAGTGGTGAGAGAGAGTCCGGGGAGCTGTTTTTT	CATSGERESGELFF
many	TRBV7-2	TRBD1	TRBJ2-7	TGTGCCAGCAGCTTAGAGAAGGGACAGGGGCAGTACTTC	CASSLEKGQGQYF
.	TRBV6-4	TRBD2	TRBJ2-7	TGTGCCGGCTCTAGCGGCCCCCCGTACGAGCAGTACTTC	CAGSSGPPYEQYF
few	TRBV28	.	TRBJ1-2	TGTGCCAGCAGTCCGACAGATTATGGCTACACCTTC	CASSPTDYGYTF
many	TRBV12-3/TRBV12-4	.	TRBJ2-7	TGTGCCAGCAGTTTAGCGGGGCCACCCTACGAGCAGTACTTC	CASSLAGPPYEQYF
.	TRBV28	TRBD1	TRBJ1-2	TGTGCCAGCAGTTTTTCCCTTAGACAGGGGGTTGATGGCTACACCTTC	CASSFSLRQGVDGYTF
many	TRBV10-3	TRBD1	TRBJ2-7	TGTGCCATCAGTGACAACAGGGGCTCAGGGGGACGGAAGGGCTACGAGCAGTACTTC	CAISDNRGSGGRKGYEQYF
many	TRBV7-2	TRBD2	TRBJ2-7	TGTGCCAGCAGCTTACTCCTAGCGGGGCAGGGCGAGCAGTACTTC	CASSLLLAGQGEQYF
.	TRBV28	.	TRBJ1-1	TGTGCCAGCAGTTTGTGGGGGGGCGAGGTTGAAGCTTTCTTT	CASSLWGGEVEAFF